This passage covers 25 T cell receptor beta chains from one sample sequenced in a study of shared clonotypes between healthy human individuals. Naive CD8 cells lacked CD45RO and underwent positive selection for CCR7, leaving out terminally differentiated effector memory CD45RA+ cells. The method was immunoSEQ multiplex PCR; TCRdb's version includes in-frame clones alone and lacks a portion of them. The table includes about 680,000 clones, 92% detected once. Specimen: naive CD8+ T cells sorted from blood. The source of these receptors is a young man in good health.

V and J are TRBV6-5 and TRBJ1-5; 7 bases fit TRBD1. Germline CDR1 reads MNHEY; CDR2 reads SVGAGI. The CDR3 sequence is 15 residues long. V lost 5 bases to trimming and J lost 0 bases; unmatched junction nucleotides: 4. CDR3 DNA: TGTGCCAGCAGTCGGGACAGTTATAGCAATCAGCCCCAGCATTTT. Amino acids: CASSRDSYSNQPQHF.

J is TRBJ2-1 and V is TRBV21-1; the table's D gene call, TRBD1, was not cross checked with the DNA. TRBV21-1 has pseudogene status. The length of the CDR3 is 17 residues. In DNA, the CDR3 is TGTGCCAGCAGCCGGGACAGGGGCTCTAGGGCCTACAATGAGCAGTTCTTC. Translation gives CASSRDRGSRAYNEQFF.

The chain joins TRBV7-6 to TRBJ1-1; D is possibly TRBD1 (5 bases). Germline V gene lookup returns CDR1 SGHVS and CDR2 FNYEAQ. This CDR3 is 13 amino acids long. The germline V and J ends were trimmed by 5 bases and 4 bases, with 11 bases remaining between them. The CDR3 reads CASSLSGGTEAFF. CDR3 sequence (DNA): TGTGCCAGCAGCCTATCTGGGGGCACTGAAGCTTTCTTT. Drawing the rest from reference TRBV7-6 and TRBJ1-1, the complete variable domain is GAGVSQSPRYKVTKRGQDVALRCDPISGHVSLYWYRQALGQGPEFLTYFNYEAQQDKSGLPNDRFSAERPEGSISTLTIQRTEQRDSAMYRCASSLSGGTEAFFGQGTRLTVV.

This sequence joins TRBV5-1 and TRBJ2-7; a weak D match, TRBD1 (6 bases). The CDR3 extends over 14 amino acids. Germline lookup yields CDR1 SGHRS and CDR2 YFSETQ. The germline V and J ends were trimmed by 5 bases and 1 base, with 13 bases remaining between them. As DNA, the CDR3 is TGCGCCAGCAGGGATACAGGGATGTCCTACGAGCAGTACTTC. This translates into CASRDTGMSYEQYF. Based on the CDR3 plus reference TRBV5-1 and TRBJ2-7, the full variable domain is KAGVTQTPRYLIKTRGQQVTLSCSPISGHRSVSWYQQTPGQGLQFLFEYFSETQRNKGNFPGRFSGRQFSNSRSEMNVSTLELGDSALYLCASRDTGMSYEQYFGPGTRLTVT.

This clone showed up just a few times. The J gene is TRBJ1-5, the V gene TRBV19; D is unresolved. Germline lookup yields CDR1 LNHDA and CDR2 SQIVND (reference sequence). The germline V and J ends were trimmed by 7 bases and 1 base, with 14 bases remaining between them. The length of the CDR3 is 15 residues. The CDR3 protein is CASTLQAPSNQPQHF. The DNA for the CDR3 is TGTGCCAGTACTCTCCAGGCTCCAAGCAATCAGCCCCAGCATTTT. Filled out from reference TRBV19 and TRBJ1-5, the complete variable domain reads DGGITQSPKYLFRKEGQNVTLSCEQNLNHDAMYWYRQDPGQGLRLIYYSQIVNDFQKGDIAEGYSVSREKKESFPLTVTSAQKNPTAFYLCASTLQAPSNQPQHFGDGTRLSIL.

The CDR3 bases are TGTGCTAGTGGTGCCGGACAGGAATTATACACCGGGGAGCTGTTTTTT. Translating gives CASGAGQELYTGELFF. V usage is TRBV12-5 and J usage is TRBJ2-2; TRBD1 matches 7 bases. Germline V gene data show CDR1 as LGHNT and CDR2 as FRNRAP. The CDR3 is made up of 16 amino acids. V lost 5 bases and J lost 3; bases outside the gene matches: 9.

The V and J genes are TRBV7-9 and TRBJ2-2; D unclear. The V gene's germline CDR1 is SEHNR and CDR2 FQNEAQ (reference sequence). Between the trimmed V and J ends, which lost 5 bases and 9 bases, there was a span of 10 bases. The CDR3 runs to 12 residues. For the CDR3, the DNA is TGTGCCAGCAGCGTTTATGTCCGGGAGCTGTTTTTT. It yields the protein CASSVYVRELFF.

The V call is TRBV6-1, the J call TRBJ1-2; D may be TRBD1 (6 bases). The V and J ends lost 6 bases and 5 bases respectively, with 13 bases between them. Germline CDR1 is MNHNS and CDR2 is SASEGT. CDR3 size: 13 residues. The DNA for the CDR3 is TGTGCCAGCAGGGAACAGGGCGGGTATGGCTACACCTTC. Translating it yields CASREQGGYGYTF.

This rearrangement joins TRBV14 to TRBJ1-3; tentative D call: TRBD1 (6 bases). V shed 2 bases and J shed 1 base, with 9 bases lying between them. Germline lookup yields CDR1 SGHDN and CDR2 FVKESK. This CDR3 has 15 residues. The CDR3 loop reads CASSQSGASGNTIYF. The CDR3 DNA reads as TGTGCCAGCAGCCAATCGGGGGCATCTGGAAACACCATATATTTT.

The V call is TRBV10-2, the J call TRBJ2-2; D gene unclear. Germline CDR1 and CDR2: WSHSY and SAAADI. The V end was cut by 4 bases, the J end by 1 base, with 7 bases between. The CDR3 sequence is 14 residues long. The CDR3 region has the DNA TGCGCCAGCAGTGGAGGATTGAACACCGGGGAGCTGTTTTTT. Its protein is CASSGGLNTGELFF.

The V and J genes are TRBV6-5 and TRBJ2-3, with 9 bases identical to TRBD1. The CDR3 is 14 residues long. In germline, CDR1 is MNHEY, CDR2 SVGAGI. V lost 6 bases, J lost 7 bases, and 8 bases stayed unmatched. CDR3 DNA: TGTGCCAGCAGCCCCTACAGGGGGCTTAATACGCAGTATTTT. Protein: CASSPYRGLNTQYF.

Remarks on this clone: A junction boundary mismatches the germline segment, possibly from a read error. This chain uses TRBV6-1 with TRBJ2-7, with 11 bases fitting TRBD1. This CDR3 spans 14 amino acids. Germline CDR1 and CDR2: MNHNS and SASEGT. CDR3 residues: CASREGTGGYEQYF. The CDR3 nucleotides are TGTGCCAGCAGAGAAGGGACAGGGGGCTACGAGCAGTACTTC.

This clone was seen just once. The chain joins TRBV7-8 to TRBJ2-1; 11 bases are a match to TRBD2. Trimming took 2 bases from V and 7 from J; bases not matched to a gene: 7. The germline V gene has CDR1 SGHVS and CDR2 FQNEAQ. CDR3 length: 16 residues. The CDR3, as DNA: TGTGCCAGCAGCTTAAGGACTAGCGGGCGTTGGAATGAGCAGTTCTTC. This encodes CASSLRTSGRWNEQFF.

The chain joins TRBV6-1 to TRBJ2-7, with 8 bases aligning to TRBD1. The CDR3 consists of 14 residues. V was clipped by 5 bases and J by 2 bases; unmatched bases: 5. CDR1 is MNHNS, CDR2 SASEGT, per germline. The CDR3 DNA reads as TGTGCCAGCAGTAGGACAGGGAGTCCCTACGAGCAGTACTTC. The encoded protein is CASSRTGSPYEQYF.

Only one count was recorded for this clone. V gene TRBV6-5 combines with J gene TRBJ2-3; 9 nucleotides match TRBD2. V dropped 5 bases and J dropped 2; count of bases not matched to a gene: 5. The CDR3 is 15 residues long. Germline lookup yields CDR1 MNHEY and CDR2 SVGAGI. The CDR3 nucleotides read TGTGCCAGCAGTCCAGTAGCGGGAGTCACAGATACGCAGTATTTT. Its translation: CASSPVAGVTDTQYF.

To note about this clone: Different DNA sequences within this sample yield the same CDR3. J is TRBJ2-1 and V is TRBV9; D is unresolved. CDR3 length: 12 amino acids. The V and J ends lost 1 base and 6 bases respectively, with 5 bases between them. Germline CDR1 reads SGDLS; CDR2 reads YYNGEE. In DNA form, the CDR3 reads TGTGCCAGCAGCGTACGGCCCAATGAGCAGTTCTTC. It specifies CASSVRPNEQFF.

The chain's CDR3 is CAARVGRYNEQFF. CDR3 sequence (DNA): TGTGCCGCCCGAGTAGGGCGCTACAATGAGCAGTTCTTC. The V gene is TRBV7-9, the J gene TRBJ2-1; D gene uncertain. Germline V gene data show CDR1 as SEHNR and CDR2 as FQNEAQ (reference sequence). V lost 11 bases to trimming and J lost 3 bases, with 14 bases between them. CDR3 length: 13 amino acids.

The CDR3 DNA reads as TGTGCTAGTGCCCCGGGGTCTCACAACCTTGGTGGGGCCGGGGAGCTGTTTTTT. This translates into CASAPGSHNLGGAGELFF. The V and J genes are TRBV12-5 and TRBJ2-2, with D possibly being TRBD2 (5 bases). The CDR3 totals 18 residues. Looked up from germline, CDR1 is LGHNT and CDR2 is FRNRAP. Between the trimmed V and J ends, which lost 7 bases and 6 bases, there was a span of 27 bases. The entire variable domain, with the rest obtained from reference TRBV12-5 and TRBJ2-2, is as follows: DARVTQTPRHKVTEMGQEVTMRCQPILGHNTVFWYRQTMMQGLELLAYFRNRAPLDDSGMPKDRFSAEMPDATLATLKIQPSEPRDSAVYFCASAPGSHNLGGAGELFFGEGSRLTVL.

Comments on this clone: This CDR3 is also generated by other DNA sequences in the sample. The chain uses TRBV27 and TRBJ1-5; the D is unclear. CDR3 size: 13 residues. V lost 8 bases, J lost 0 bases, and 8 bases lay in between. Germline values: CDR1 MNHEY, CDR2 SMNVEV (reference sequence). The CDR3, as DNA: TGTGCCAGCTCCCCGTATAGCAATCAGCCCCAGCATTTT. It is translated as CASSPYSNQPQHF.

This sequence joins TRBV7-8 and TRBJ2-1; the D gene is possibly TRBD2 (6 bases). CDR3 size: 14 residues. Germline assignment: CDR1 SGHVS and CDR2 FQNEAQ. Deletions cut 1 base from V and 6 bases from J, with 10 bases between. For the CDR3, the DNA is TGTGCCAGCAGCTTAGGACTAGATCCCAATGAGCAGTTCTTC. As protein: CASSLGLDPNEQFF.

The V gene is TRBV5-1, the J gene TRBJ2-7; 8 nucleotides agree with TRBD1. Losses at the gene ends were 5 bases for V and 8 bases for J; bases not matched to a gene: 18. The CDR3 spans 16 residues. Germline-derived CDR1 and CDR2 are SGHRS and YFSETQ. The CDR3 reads CASRGGTGTGSLQQYF. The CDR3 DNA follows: TGCGCCAGCAGGGGTGGCACCGGGACAGGATCCCTTCAGCAGTACTTC. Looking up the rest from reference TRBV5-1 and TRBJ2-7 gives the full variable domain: KAGVTQTPRYLIKTRGQQVTLSCSPISGHRSVSWYQQTPGQGLQFLFEYFSETQRNKGNFPGRFSGRQFSNSRSEMNVSTLELGDSALYLCASRGGTGTGSLQQYFGPGTRLTVT.

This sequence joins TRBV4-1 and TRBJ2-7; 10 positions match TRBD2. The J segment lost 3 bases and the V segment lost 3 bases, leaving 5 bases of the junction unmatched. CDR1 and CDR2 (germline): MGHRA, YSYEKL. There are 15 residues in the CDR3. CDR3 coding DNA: TGCGCCAGCAGCCAGATAGCGGGAGGTAACTACGAGCAGTACTTC. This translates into CASSQIAGGNYEQYF.

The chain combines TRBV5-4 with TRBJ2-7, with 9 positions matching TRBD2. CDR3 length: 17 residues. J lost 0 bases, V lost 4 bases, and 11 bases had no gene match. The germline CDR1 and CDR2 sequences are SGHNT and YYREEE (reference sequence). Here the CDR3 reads CASSTGWLAGISYEQYF. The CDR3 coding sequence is TGTGCCAGCAGCACGGGATGGCTAGCGGGAATCTCCTACGAGCAGTACTTC.

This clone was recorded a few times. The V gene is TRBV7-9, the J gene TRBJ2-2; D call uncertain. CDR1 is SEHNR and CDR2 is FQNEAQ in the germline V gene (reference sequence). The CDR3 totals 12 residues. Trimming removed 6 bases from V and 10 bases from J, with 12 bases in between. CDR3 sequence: CASSLEAMELFF. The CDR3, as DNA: TGTGCCAGCAGTCTAGAGGCTATGGAGCTGTTTTTT.

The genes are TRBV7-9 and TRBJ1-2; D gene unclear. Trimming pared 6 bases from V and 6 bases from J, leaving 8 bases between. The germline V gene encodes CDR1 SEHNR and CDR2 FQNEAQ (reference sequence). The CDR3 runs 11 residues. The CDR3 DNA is TGTGCCAGCAGACCGGATCATGGCTACACCTTC. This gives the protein CASRPDHGYTF.